The present entry profiles one T cell receptor beta chain with its context. What it recognizes is unknown. Donors comprised only Caucasian adults living in Nashville, Tennessee. This entry is derived from a study of shared clonotypes between healthy human individuals. General study results and limits: Among non-shared clonotypes, generation probabilities were lower than among those shared by all four donors.

The repertoire was sequenced with immunoSEQ multiplex PCR; TCRdb's copy has only in-frame clones and lacks some. The sample lists about 1.1 million clones, about four fifths occurring once. This clonotype was obtained from a man between 18 and 29 years old in good health. Some clones in this sample may be carry-over from other donors' samples. Input material: memory CD4+ T cells from PBMCs. Subset here: CD45RA-negative fraction.

DNA of the CDR3: TGTGCCAGCAGCTGGAGACAGGGGTACGAGCAGTACTTC. Protein product: CASSWRQGYEQYF. This chain joins TRBV11-3 and TRBJ2-7; 8 bases are shared with TRBD1. This CDR3 is built from 13 residues. Germline V gene lookup returns CDR1 SGHNT and CDR2 YENEEA. Germline trimming cut 4 bases from V and 4 bases from J; bases unmatched to any gene: 3.